This T cell receptor beta chain was recovered during a study of breast tumors, draining lymph nodes, adjacent tissues. The study's findings and limits: Data only fit, rather than demonstrated, lymph node origin of most tumor T cells.

TCRdb ran MiXCR on the multiplex PCR reads and lists one entry per CDR3 protein. The table lists more than 20,000 distinct CDR3 sequences, roughly 50% of them singletons, with roughly 8.3% in the top ten. The CDR3 runs 13 residues. CDR1 is SNHLY, CDR2 FYNNEI, per germline. With 8 bases removed from V and 7 bases from J, the gap between germline ends came to 12 bases. Worth noting for this clonotype: Its antigen is currently unknown.

The sample was breast tumor tissue. This TCR derives from a female donor with breast cancer. Some clones in this sample may be carry-over from other donors' samples. This chain connects TRBV2 to TRBJ1-6, with D tentatively TRBD1 (5 bases). The CDR3 sequence is CASADRGNSPLHF. The CDR3 nucleotides are TGTGCCAGCGCTGACAGAGGAAATTCACCCCTCCACTTT.